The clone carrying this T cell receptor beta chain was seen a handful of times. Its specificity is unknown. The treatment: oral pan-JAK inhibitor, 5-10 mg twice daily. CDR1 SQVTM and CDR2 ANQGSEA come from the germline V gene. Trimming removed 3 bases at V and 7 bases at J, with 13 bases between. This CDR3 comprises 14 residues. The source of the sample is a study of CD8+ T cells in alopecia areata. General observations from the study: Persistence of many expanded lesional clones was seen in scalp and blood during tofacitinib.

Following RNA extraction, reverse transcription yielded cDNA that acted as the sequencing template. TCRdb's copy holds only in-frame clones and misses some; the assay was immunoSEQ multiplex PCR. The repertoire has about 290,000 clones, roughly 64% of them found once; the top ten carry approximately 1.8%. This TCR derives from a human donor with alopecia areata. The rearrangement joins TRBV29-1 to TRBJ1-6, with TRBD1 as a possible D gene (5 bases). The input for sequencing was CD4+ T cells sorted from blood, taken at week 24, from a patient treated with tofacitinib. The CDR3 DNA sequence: TGCAGCGTTGAGCCGGGACTGACCAATTCACCCCTCCACTTT. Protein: CSVEPGLTNSPLHF.